This T cell receptor (beta chain) derives from a study of blood T cells in healthy people across ages. Each sample yielded at least 5.5 micrograms of PBMC total RNA. Combining a sample-barcoded 5' primer with a J-beta primer mix, a second PCR ran for about 7 to 11 cycles. A single record per CDR3 protein comes from TCRdb applying MiXCR to the 5' RACE reads. The sample holds 750,000 to 950,000 distinct CDR3 sequences, more than 25% seen once. This CDR3 has 15 amino acids. Trimming pared 4 bases from V and 0 bases from J, leaving 12 bases between. Germline loops: CDR1 SGHAT, CDR2 FQNNGV. Only a few counts were recorded for this clonotype. The data were also submitted as part of a second study, on T cells of mothers and their children. That work contributes: Thymic selection shapes TCR recombination output similarly in related and unrelated pairs. Related mother-child pairs showed slightly, non-significantly higher overlap than unrelated pairs.

The sequenced sample was blood. The TCR originated in a boy younger than 18 in good health. The chain is built from TRBV11-2 and TRBJ1-2, with D maybe TRBD1 (5 bases). The CDR3 reads CASSSLRGANYGYTF. For the CDR3, the DNA is TGTGCCAGCAGCTCACTTCGAGGGGCTAACTATGGCTACACCTTC. The whole variable domain, remainder taken from reference TRBV11-2 and TRBJ1-2, is EAGVAQSPRYKIIEKRQSVAFWCNPISGHATLYWYQQILGQGPKLLIQFQNNGVVDDSQLPKDRFSAERLKGVDSTLKIQPAKLEDSAVYLCASSSLRGANYGYTFGSGTRLTVV.